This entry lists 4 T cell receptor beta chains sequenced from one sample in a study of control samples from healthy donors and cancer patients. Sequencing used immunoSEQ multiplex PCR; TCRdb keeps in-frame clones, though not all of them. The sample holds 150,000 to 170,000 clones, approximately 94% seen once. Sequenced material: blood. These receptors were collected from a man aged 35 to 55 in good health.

CDR3 in amino acids: CAWSVRLNTEAFF. In nucleotides, the CDR3 is TGTGCCTGGAGTGTACGTCTGAACACTGAAGCTTTCTTT. This sequence joins TRBV30 and TRBJ1-1; D is unclear. Germline CDR1 GTSNPN, CDR2 SVGIG (reference sequence). The CDR3 consists of 13 residues. V was cut by 0 bases and J by 0 bases, with 5 bases left in between.

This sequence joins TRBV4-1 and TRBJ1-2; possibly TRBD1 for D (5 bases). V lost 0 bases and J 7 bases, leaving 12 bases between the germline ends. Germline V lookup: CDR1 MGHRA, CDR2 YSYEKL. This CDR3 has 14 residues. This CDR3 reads CASSQDPGPVGYTF. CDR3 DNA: TGCGCCAGCAGCCAAGACCCGGGGCCGGTTGGCTACACCTTC.

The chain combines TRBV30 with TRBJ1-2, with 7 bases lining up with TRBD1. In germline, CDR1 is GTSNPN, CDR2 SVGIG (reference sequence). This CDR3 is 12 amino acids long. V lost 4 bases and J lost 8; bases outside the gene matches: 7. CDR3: CAWKGAAWGYTF. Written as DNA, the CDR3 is TGTGCCTGGAAGGGGGCCGCCTGGGGCTACACCTTC.

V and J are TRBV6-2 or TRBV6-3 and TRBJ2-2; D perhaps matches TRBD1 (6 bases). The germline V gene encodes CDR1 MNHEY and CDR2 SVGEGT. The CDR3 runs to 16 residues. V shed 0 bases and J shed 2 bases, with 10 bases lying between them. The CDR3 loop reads CASSYSVGANTGELFF. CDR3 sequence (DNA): TGTGCCAGCAGTTACTCGGTGGGGGCTAACACCGGGGAGCTGTTTTTT.